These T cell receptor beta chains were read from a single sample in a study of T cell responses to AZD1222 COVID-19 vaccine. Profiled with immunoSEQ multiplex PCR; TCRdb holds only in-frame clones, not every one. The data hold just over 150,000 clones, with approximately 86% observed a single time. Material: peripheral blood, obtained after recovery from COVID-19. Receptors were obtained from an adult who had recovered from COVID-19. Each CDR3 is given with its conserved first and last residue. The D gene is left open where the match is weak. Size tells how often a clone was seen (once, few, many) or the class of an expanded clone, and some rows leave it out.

CDR3 protein: CASSSRGADTQYF; CDR3 DNA: TGTGCCAGCTCCTCACGGGGTGCAGATACGCAGTATTTT; J gene: TRBJ2-3; D gene: -; V gene: TRBV12-3/TRBV12-4; clone size: -
CDR3 protein: CASSSPPGDPGAGELFF; CDR3 DNA: TGTGCCAGCAGCTCCCCGCCCGGGGACCCGGGGGCCGGGGAGCTGTTTTTT; J gene: TRBJ2-2; D gene: -; V gene: TRBV7-2; clone size: -
CDR3 protein: CASRGRGYTF; CDR3 DNA: TGTGCCAGCAGAGGAAGGGGCTACACCTTC; J gene: TRBJ1-2; D gene: -; V gene: TRBV12-3/TRBV12-4; clone size: once
CDR3 protein: CATSDRRAVTEAFF; CDR3 DNA: TGTGCCACCAGTGATCGGCGAGCGGTCACTGAAGCTTTCTTT; J gene: TRBJ1-1; D gene: -; V gene: TRBV24-1; clone size: -
CDR3 protein: CASSQGQTYGYTF; CDR3 DNA: TGTGCCAGCAGCCAAGGACAGACCTATGGCTACACCTTC; J gene: TRBJ1-2; D gene: -; V gene: TRBV3-1/TRBV3-2; clone size: -
CDR3 protein: CASSEGGVGNTIYF; CDR3 DNA: TGTGCCAGCTCCGAAGGGGGCGTTGGAAACACCATATATTTT; J gene: TRBJ1-3; D gene: TRBD1; V gene: TRBV6-5; clone size: -
CDR3 protein: CASKAPSGSYNEQFF; CDR3 DNA: TGTGCCAGCAAAGCGCCCTCCGGATCCTACAATGAGCAGTTCTTC; J gene: TRBJ2-1; D gene: -; V gene: TRBV27; clone size: -
CDR3 protein: CAISDQGLAGVLYNEQFF; CDR3 DNA: TGTGCCATCAGTGACCAGGGACTAGCGGGAGTACTGTACAATGAGCAGTTCTTC; J gene: TRBJ2-1; D gene: TRBD2; V gene: TRBV10-3; clone size: -
CDR3 protein: CASSSPPLAGVFNEQFF; CDR3 DNA: TGTGCCAGCAGCTCACCCCCGCTAGCGGGAGTTTTCAATGAGCAGTTCTTC; J gene: TRBJ2-1; D gene: TRBD2; V gene: TRBV7-8; clone size: -
CDR3 protein: CASSDYNRNSNQPQHF; CDR3 DNA: TGTGCCAGCTCAGATTACAACAGAAATAGCAATCAGCCCCAGCATTTT; J gene: TRBJ1-5; D gene: -; V gene: TRBV18; clone size: -
CDR3 protein: CASSQELGRPQHF; CDR3 DNA: TGTGCCAGCAGCCAAGAATTGGGTAGGCCCCAGCATTTT; J gene: TRBJ1-5; D gene: -; V gene: TRBV3-1/TRBV3-2; clone size: -
CDR3 protein: CASSQDAAGDSYEQYF; CDR3 DNA: TGTGCCAGCAGCCAAGATGCGGCAGGGGACTCCTACGAGCAGTACTTC; J gene: TRBJ2-7; D gene: -; V gene: TRBV4-2; clone size: -
CDR3 protein: CASSEPWQGLHSPLHF; CDR3 DNA: TGTGCCAGCAGTGAACCCTGGCAGGGGCTGCATTCACCCCTCCACTTT; J gene: TRBJ1-6; D gene: -; V gene: TRBV6-1; clone size: -
CDR3 protein: CASSTGNQNQPQHF; CDR3 DNA: TGTGCCAGCAGTACAGGGAATCAGAATCAGCCCCAGCATTTT; J gene: TRBJ1-5; D gene: -; V gene: TRBV6-5; clone size: -
CDR3 protein: CASSEDGFGELFF; CDR3 DNA: TGCGCCAGCAGTGAAGACGGGTTCGGGGAGCTGTTTTTT; J gene: TRBJ2-2; D gene: -; V gene: TRBV10-1; clone size: -
CDR3 protein: CASREHGQSYEQYF; CDR3 DNA: TGTGCCAGCAGGGAACATGGACAGTCTTACGAGCAGTACTTC; J gene: TRBJ2-7; D gene: -; V gene: TRBV2; clone size: -
CDR3 protein: CASSFTGPGANVLTF; CDR3 DNA: TGTGCCAGCAGTTTTACAGGTCCTGGGGCCAACGTCCTGACTTTC; J gene: TRBJ2-6; D gene: -; V gene: TRBV7-3; clone size: few
CDR3 protein: CAISEVPLYEQYF; CDR3 DNA: TGTGCCATCAGTGAAGTACCTCTCTACGAGCAGTACTTC; J gene: TRBJ2-7; D gene: -; V gene: TRBV10-3; clone size: once
CDR3 protein: CASTLGAGALNTEAFF; CDR3 DNA: TGTGCCAGCACCCTTGGGGCAGGGGCCCTGAACACTGAAGCTTTCTTT; J gene: TRBJ1-1; D gene: -; V gene: TRBV28; clone size: -
CDR3 protein: CAINRDTDTQYF; CDR3 DNA: TGTGCCATAAACAGGGACACAGATACGCAGTATTTT; J gene: TRBJ2-3; D gene: -; V gene: TRBV10-3; clone size: -
CDR3 protein: CASSIKPANTEAFF; CDR3 DNA: TGTGCCAGTAGTATTAAGCCTGCGAACACTGAAGCTTTCTTT; J gene: TRBJ1-1; D gene: -; V gene: TRBV19; clone size: -
CDR3 protein: CASSPHLSGANVLTF; CDR3 DNA: TGTGCCAGCAGTCCACACCTTTCTGGGGCCAACGTCCTGACTTTC; J gene: TRBJ2-6; D gene: -; V gene: TRBV6-2/TRBV6-3; clone size: once
CDR3 protein: CASSQEGTSGGFVTDTQYF; CDR3 DNA: TGTGCCAGCAGCCAAGAAGGGACTAGCGGGGGCTTTGTGACAGATACGCAGTATTTT; J gene: TRBJ2-3; D gene: TRBD2; V gene: TRBV3-1/TRBV3-2; clone size: -
CDR3 protein: CASSRHFSGNTIYF; CDR3 DNA: TGTGCCAGCAGCCGACATTTCTCTGGAAACACCATATATTTT; J gene: TRBJ1-3; D gene: -; V gene: TRBV14; clone size: -
CDR3 protein: CASIRTSREGAYGYTF; CDR3 DNA: TGTGCCAGTATCAGAACCTCCAGGGAAGGGGCCTATGGCTACACCTTC; J gene: TRBJ1-2; D gene: -; V gene: TRBV19; clone size: -
CDR3 protein: CASSPTTVLSYGYTF; CDR3 DNA: TGTGCCAGCAGCCCGACGACAGTTTTAAGCTATGGCTACACCTTC; J gene: TRBJ1-2; D gene: -; V gene: TRBV7-2; clone size: -
CDR3 protein: CATSREAGDYGYTF; CDR3 DNA: TGTGCCACCAGCAGAGAGGCAGGGGACTATGGCTACACCTTC; J gene: TRBJ1-2; D gene: -; V gene: TRBV15; clone size: -
CDR3 protein: CSVMDRAYGYTF; CDR3 DNA: TGCAGCGTGATGGACAGGGCCTATGGCTACACCTTC; J gene: TRBJ1-2; D gene: TRBD1; V gene: TRBV29-1; clone size: -
CDR3 protein: CASSLGEWTGELFF; CDR3 DNA: TGTGCCAGCAGCTTAGGGGAGTGGACCGGGGAGCTGTTTTTT; J gene: TRBJ2-2; D gene: -; V gene: TRBV7-9; clone size: -